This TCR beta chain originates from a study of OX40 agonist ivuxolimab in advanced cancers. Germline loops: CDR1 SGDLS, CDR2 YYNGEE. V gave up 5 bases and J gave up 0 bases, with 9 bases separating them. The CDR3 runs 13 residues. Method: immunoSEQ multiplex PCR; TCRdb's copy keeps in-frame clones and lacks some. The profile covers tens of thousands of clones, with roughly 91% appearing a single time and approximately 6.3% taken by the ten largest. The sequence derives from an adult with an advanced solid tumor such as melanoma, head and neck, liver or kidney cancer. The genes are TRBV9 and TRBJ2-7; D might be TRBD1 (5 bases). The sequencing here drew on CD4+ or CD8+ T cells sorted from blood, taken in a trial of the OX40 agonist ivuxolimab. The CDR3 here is CASSDSFSYEQYF. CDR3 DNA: TGTGCCAGCAGTGACAGTTTCTCCTACGAGCAGTACTTC.